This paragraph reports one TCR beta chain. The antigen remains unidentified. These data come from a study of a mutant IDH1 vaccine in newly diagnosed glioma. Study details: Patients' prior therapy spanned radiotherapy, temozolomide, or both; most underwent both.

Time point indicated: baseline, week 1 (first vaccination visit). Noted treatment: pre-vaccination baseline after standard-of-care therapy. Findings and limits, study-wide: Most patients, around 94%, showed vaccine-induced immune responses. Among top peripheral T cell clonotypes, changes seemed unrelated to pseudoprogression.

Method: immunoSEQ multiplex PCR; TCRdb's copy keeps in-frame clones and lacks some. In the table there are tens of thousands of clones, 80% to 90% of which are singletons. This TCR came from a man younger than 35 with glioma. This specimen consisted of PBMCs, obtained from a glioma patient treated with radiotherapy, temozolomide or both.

CDR3 nucleotides: TGTGCCAGCAGCTTGCAGGGGTCGACTGAAGCTTTCTTT. It specifies CASSLQGSTEAFF. The chain has TRBV5-4 and TRBJ1-1; perhaps TRBD1 as D (6 bases). Germline V gives CDR1 SGHNT, CDR2 YYREEE (reference sequence). This CDR3 has 13 amino acids. V was pared by 1 base and J by 5 bases, with 9 bases between.